The present T cell receptor beta chain was sequenced within a study of T cell responses to AZD1222 COVID-19 vaccine. The assay was immunoSEQ multiplex PCR, and TCRdb's table has in-frame clones only and misses some. The sample has around 110,000 clones, approximately 85% seen once. Trimming at V came to 1 base and at J to 3 bases, leaving 7 bases not matched to a gene. CDR3 length: 16 amino acids. In germline, CDR1 is LGHNA, CDR2 YNFKEQ. The V call is TRBV4-2, the J call TRBJ1-2; TRBD1 matches 8 bases. The sample here was peripheral blood, taken on day 0 of MenACWY control vaccination. This TCR was recovered from an adult in good health. The CDR3 nucleotides are TGTGCCAGCAGCCAAGGAGGACAGGGATGGGACTATGGCTACACCTTC. It is translated as CASSQGGQGWDYGYTF.